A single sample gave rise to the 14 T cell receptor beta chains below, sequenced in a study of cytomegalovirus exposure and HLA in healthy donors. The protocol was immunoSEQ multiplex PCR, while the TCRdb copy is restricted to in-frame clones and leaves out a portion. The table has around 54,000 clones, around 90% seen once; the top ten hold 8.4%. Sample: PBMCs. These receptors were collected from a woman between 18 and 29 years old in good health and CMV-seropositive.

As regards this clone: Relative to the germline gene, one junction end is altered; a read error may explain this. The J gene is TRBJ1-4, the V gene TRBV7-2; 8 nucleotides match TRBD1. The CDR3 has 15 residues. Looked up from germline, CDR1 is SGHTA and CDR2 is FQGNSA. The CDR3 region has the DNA TGTGCCAGCAGCCCACCGGGACAGGCTAATGGAAAACTGTTTTTT. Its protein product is CASSPPGQANGKLFF.

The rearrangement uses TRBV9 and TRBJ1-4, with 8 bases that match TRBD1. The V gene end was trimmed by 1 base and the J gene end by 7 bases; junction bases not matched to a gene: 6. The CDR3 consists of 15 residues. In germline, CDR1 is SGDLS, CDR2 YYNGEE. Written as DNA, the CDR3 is TGTGCCAGCAGCGTAAGTGGACAGGGAGGTGAAAAACTGTTTTTT. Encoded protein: CASSVSGQGGEKLFF.

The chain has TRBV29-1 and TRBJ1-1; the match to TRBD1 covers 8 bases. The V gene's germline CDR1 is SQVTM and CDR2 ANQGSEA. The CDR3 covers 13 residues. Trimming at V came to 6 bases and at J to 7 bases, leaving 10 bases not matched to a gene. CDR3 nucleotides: TGCAGCGTAACACAGGGGACAGGCGATGAAGCTTTCTTT. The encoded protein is CSVTQGTGDEAFF.

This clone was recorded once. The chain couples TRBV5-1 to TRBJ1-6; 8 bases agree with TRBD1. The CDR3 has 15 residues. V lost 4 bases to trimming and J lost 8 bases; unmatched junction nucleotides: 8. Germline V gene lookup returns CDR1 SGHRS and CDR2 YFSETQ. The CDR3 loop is CASSQRTGIDSPLHF. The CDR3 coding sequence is TGCGCCAGCAGCCAGAGGACAGGGATAGATTCACCCCTCCACTTT.

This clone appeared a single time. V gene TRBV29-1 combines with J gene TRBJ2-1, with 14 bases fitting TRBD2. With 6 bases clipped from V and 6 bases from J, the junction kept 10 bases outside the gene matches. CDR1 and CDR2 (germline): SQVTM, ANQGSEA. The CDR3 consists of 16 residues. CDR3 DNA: TGCAGCGTGGAGACTAGCGGGGGGGCCGGGGGCAATGAGCAGTTCTTC. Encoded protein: CSVETSGGAGGNEQFF.

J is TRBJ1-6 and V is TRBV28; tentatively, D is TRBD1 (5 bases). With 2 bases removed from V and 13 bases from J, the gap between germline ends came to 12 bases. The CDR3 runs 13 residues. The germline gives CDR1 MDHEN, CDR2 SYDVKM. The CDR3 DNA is TGTGCCAGCAGTTTAGGGGCCAGTTATCCCCTCCACTTT. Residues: CASSLGASYPLHF.

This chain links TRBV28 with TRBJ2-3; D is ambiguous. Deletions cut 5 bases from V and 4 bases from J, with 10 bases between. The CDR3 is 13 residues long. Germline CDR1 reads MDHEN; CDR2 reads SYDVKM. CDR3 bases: TGTGCCAGCAGTCTGACATCGCCAGATACGCAGTATTTT. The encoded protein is CASSLTSPDTQYF. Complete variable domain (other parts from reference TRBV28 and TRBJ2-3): DVKVTQSSRYLVKRTGEKVFLECVQDMDHENMFWYRQDPGLGLRLIYFSYDVKMKEKGDIPEGYSVSREKKERFSLILESASTNQTSMYLCASSLTSPDTQYFGPGTRLTVL.

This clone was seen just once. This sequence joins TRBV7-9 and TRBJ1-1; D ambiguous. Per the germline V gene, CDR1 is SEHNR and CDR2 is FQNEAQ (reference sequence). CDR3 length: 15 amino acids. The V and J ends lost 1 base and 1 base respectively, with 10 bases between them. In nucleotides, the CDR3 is TGTGCCAGCAGCTTAGGAATGGAGGCGAACACTGAAGCTTTCTTT. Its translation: CASSLGMEANTEAFF. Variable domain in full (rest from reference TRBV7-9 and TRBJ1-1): DTGVSQNPRHKITKRGQNVTFRCDPISEHNRLYWYRQTLGQGPEFLTYFQNEAQLEKSRLLSDRFSAERPKGSFSTLEIQRTEQGDSAMYLCASSLGMEANTEAFFGQGTRLTVV.

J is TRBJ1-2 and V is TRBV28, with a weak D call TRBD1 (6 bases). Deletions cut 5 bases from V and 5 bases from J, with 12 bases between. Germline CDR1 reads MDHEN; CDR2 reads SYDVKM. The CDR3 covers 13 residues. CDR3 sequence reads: CASSPGHGYGYTF. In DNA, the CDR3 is TGTGCCAGCAGTCCGGGACATGGGTATGGCTACACCTTC.

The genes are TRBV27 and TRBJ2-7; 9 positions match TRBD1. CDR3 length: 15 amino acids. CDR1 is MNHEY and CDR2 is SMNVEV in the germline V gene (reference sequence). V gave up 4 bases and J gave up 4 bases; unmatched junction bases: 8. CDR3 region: CASSSPGQGSYEQYF. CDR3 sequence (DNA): TGTGCCAGCAGTTCCCCGGGACAGGGTTCGTACGAGCAGTACTTC.

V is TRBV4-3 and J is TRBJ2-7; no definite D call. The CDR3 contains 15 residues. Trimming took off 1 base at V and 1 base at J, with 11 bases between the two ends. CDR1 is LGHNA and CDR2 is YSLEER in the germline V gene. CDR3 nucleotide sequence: TGCGCCAGCAGCCAAGCAGGTAGTTTATCCTACGAGCAGTACTTC. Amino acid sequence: CASSQAGSLSYEQYF.

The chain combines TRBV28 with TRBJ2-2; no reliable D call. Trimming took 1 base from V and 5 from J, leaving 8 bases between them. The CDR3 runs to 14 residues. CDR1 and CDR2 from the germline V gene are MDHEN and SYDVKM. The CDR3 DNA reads TGTGCCAGCAGTTTATTTGGAGAAACCGGGGAGCTGTTTTTT. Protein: CASSLFGETGELFF.

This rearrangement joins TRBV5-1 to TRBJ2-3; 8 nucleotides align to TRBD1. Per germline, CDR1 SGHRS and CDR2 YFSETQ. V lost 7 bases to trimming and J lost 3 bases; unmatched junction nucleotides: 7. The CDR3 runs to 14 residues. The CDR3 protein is CASGRTGRTDTQYF. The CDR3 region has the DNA TGCGCCAGCGGGAGGACAGGGAGGACAGATACGCAGTATTTT. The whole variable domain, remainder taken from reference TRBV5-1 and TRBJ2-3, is KAGVTQTPRYLIKTRGQQVTLSCSPISGHRSVSWYQQTPGQGLQFLFEYFSETQRNKGNFPGRFSGRQFSNSRSEMNVSTLELGDSALYLCASGRTGRTDTQYFGPGTRLTVL.

The CDR3 region is CASSPQGNYGYTF. The CDR3 DNA reads TGTGCCAGCAGTCCTCAGGGTAACTATGGCTACACCTTC. The chain recombines TRBV6-5 with TRBJ1-2; D is possibly TRBD1 (5 bases). The length of the CDR3 is 13 residues. CDR1 and CDR2 (germline): MNHEY, SVGAGI. Trimming pared 5 bases from V and 1 base from J, leaving 8 bases between.